Listed below are T cell receptor beta chains from one sample, sequenced in a study of blood T cell repertoires in COVID-19. The method was immunoSEQ multiplex PCR; TCRdb's version includes in-frame clones alone and lacks a portion of them. The table lists some 200,000 clones, approximately 80% of them singletons. The sample was PBMCs or T cells enriched from blood (not recorded which). These receptors all stem from a woman aged 55-70 years with acute COVID-19. Each CDR3 is given with its conserved first and last residue. The D gene is left open where the match is weak. Part of the rows lack a size; the others show once, few, many or a class for expanded clones.

d_gene,v_gene,abundance,j_gene,len,CDR3aa,CDR3nt
NA,TRBV7-2,NA,TRBJ1-2,14,CASSSAGLKYGYTF,TGTGCCAGCAGCTCGGCGGGACTGAAGTATGGCTACACCTTC
TRBD2,TRBV5-4,once,TRBJ2-1,16,CASSWGLAGGDNEQFF,TGTGCCAGCAGCTGGGGACTAGCGGGAGGGGACAATGAGCAGTTCTTC
NA,TRBV3-1/TRBV3-2,NA,TRBJ2-1,15,CASSQEGLSYNEQFF,TGTGCCAGCAGCCAAGAGGGGCTCTCCTACAATGAGCAGTTCTTC
TRBD2,TRBV7-2,NA,TRBJ2-3,15,CASSPGLVTGDTQYF,TGTGCCAGCAGCCCAGGACTAGTGACTGGAGATACGCAGTATTTT
NA,TRBV7-8,NA,TRBJ1-5,15,CASSLTGTRNQPQHF,TGTGCCAGCAGCTTAACCGGGACAAGAAATCAGCCCCAGCATTTT
NA,TRBV11-3,many,TRBJ2-1,13,CASSLSLLGEQFF,TGTGCCAGCAGCTTATCCCTCCTGGGCGAGCAGTTCTTC
TRBD2,TRBV3-1/TRBV3-2,NA,TRBJ2-1,16,CASSQVASGGGSEQFF,TGTGCCAGCAGCCAAGTAGCTAGCGGGGGGGGAAGTGAGCAGTTCTTC
NA,TRBV9,NA,TRBJ1-1,20,CASSDYLRGRFMGMNTEAFF,TGTGCCAGCAGCGACTACCTTCGAGGGAGGTTTATGGGAATGAACACTGAAGCTTTCTTT
TRBD2,TRBV27,once,TRBJ2-7,15,CASSQPLAENYEQYF,TGTGCCAGCAGTCAGCCGCTAGCGGAGAACTACGAGCAGTACTTC
NA,TRBV28,NA,TRBJ2-1,14,CASSFLNNPNEQFF,TGTGCCAGCAGTTTCCTCAACAACCCCAATGAGCAGTTCTTC
NA,TRBV3-1/TRBV3-2,NA,TRBJ1-1,13,CASSQVENTEAFF,TGTGCCAGCAGCCAAGTAGAGAACACTGAAGCTTTCTTT
NA,TRBV29-1,NA,TRBJ1-1,13,CSVGGDQLNEAFF,TGCAGCGTTGGGGGGGATCAATTAAATGAAGCTTTCTTT
TRBD2,TRBV5-8,NA,TRBJ2-3,15,CASSLNGRETDTQYF,TGTGCCAGCAGCTTGAACGGGAGGGAGACAGATACGCAGTATTTT
TRBD2,TRBV2,NA,TRBJ2-3,14,CASREGGPTNTQYF,TGTGCCAGCAGGGAGGGAGGGCCCACGAATACGCAGTATTTT
TRBD2,TRBV10-2,NA,TRBJ2-2,15,CASGDAGGIIGELFF,TGCGCCAGCGGGGACGCGGGGGGGATTATCGGGGAGCTGTTTTTT